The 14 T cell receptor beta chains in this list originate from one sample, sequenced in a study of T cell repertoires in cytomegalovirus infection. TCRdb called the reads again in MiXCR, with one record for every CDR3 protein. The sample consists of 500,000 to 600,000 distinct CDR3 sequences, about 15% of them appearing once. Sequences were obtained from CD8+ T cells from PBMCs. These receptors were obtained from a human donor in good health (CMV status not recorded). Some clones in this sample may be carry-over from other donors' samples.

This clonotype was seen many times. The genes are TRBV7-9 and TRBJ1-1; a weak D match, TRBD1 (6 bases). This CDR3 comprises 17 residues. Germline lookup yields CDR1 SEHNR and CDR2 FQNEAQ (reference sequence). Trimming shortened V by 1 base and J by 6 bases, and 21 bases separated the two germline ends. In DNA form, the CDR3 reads TGTGCCAGCAGCTTAGAGATAGGGGTGGGGGGGCACGCTGAAGCTTTCTTT. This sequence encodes CASSLEIGVGGHAEAFF. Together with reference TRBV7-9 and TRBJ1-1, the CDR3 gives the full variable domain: DTGVSQNPRHKITKRGQNVTFRCDPISEHNRLYWYRQTLGQGPEFLTYFQNEAQLEKSRLLSDRFSAERPKGSFSTLEIQRTEQGDSAMYLCASSLEIGVGGHAEAFFGQGTRLTVV.

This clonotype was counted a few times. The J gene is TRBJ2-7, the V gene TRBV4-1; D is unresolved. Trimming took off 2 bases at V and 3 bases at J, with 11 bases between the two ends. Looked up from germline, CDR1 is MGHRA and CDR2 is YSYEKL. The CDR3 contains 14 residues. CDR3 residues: CASSQLPLFYEQYF. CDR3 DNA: TGCGCCAGCAGCCAACTTCCCCTTTTCTACGAGCAGTACTTC.

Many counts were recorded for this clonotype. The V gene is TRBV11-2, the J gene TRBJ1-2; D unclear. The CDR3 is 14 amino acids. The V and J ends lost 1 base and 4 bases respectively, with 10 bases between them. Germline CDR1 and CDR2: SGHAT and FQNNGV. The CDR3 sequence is CASSLGWAGYGYTF. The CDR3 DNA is TGTGCCAGCAGCTTAGGCTGGGCTGGCTATGGCTACACCTTC.

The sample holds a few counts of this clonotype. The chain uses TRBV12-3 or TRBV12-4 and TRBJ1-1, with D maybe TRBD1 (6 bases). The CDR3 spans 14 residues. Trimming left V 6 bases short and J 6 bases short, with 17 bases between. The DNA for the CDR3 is TGTGCCAGCAGCCTATTAGGGGGGGGACCTGAAGCTTTCTTT. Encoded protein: CASSLLGGGPEAFF.

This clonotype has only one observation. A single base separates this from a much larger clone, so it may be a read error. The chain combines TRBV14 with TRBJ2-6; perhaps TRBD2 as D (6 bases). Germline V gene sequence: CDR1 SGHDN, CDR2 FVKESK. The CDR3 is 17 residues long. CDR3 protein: CTSSQGVGGSGANVLTF. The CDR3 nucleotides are TGTACCAGCAGCCAAGGTGTGGGGGGCTCTGGGGCCAACGTCCTGACTTTC.

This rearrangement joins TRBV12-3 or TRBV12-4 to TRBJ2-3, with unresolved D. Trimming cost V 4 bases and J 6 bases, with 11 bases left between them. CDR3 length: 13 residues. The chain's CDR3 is CASSSSPLDTQYF. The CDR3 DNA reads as TGTGCCAGCAGTTCCTCGCCTCTGGATACGCAGTATTTT.

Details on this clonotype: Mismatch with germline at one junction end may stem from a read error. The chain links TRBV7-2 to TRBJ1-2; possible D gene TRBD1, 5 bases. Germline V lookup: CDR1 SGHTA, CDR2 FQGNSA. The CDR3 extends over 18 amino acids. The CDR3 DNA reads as TGTGCAAGCAGCCAACGGACATTGTGGGGAACTTCCGACTATGGCTACACCTTC. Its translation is CASSQRTLWGTSDYGYTF.

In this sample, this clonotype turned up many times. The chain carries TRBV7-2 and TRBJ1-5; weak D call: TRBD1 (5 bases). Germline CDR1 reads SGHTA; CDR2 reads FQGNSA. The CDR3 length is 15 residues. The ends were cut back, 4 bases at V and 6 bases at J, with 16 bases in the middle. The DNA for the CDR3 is TGTGCCAGCAGCTACGCCGGGGCGAGAGCTCAGCCCCAGCATTTT. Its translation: CASSYAGARAQPQHF.

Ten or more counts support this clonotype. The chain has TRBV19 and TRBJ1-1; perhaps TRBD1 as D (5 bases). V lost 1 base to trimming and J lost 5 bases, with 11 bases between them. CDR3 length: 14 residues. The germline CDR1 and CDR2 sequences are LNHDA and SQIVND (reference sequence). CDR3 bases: TGTGCCAGTAGTATAGCGGCAGGGATGACTGAAGCTTTCTTT. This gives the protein CASSIAAGMTEAFF.

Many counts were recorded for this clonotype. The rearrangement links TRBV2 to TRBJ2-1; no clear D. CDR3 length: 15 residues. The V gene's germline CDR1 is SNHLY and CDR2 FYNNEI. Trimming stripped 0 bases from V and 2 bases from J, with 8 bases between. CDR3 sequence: CASSEAPVTYNEQFF. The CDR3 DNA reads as TGTGCCAGCAGTGAAGCTCCGGTTACCTACAATGAGCAGTTCTTC.

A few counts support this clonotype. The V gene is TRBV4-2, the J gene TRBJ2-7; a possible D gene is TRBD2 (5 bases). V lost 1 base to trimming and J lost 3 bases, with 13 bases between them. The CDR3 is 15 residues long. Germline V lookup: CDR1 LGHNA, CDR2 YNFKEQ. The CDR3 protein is CASSQGTASNYEQYF. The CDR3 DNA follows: TGTGCCAGCAGCCAAGGAACGGCTAGCAACTACGAGCAGTACTTC.

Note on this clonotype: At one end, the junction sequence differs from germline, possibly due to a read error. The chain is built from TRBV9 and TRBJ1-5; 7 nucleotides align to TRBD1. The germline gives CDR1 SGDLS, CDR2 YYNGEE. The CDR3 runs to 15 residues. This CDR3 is CTSSGGQALNQPQHF. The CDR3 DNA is TGTACCAGCAGCGGCGGACAGGCCCTGAATCAGCCCCAGCATTTT.

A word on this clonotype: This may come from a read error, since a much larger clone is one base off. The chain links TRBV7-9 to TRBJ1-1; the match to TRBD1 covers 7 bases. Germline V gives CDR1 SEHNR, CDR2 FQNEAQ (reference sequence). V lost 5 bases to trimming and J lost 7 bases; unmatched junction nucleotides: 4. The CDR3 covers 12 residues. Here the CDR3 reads CASSPGQFEAFF. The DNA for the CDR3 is TGTGCCAGCAGCCCGGGACAGTTTGAAGCTTTCTTT. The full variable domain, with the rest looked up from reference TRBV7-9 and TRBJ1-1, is DTGVSQNPRHKITKRGQNVTFRCDPISEHNRLYWYRQTLGQGPEFLTYFQNEAQLEKSRLLSDRFSAERPKGSFSTLEIQRTEQGDSAMYLCASSPGQFEAFFGQGTRLTVV.

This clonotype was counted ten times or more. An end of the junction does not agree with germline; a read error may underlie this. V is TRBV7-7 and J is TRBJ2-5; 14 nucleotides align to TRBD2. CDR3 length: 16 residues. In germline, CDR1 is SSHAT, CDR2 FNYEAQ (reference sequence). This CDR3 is CASSPRLAGGSETQYF. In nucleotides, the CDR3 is TGTGCTAGCAGCCCTCGACTAGCGGGAGGGAGTGAGACCCAGTACTTC. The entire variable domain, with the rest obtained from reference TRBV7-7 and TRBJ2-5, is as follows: GAGVSQSPRYKVTKRGQDVTLRCDPISSHATLYWYQQALGQGPEFLTYFNYEAQPDKSGLPSDRFSAERPEGSISTLTIQRTEQRDSAMYRCASSPRLAGGSETQYFGPGTRLLVL.